The sequence of this T cell receptor (beta chain) was determined in a study of blood T cell repertoires in COVID-19. At the level of the study: Donors in the United States, Italy and Spain gave samples during acute or convalescent COVID-19. PBMCs, B-cell-depleted T cells, or T cells provided the cDNA or gDNA that made up the material.

Original processing methods: Nucleated cell number was recorded as an estimate derived from reference gene primer amplification. Assay: immunoSEQ multiplex PCR; the TCRdb copy retains only in-frame clones and omits some. V and J calls and clone size follow that table, whereas D and trimming were derived from the DNA. The profile shows around 30,000 clones, approximately 71% of them singletons. The sample was peripheral blood. This receptor was identified in a human donor in a cohort sampled during active COVID-19.

CDR3 in amino acids: CASRPRQGYTEAFF. Written as DNA, the CDR3 is TGTGCCAGCAGGCCCAGACAGGGTTATACTGAAGCTTTCTTT. This chain connects TRBV6-6 to TRBJ1-1, with 7 bases matching TRBD1. With V trimmed by 6 bases and J by 5 bases, 9 bases remained unmatched. Germline V gene data show CDR1 as MNHNY and CDR2 as SVGAGI (reference sequence). CDR3 length equals 14 residues.